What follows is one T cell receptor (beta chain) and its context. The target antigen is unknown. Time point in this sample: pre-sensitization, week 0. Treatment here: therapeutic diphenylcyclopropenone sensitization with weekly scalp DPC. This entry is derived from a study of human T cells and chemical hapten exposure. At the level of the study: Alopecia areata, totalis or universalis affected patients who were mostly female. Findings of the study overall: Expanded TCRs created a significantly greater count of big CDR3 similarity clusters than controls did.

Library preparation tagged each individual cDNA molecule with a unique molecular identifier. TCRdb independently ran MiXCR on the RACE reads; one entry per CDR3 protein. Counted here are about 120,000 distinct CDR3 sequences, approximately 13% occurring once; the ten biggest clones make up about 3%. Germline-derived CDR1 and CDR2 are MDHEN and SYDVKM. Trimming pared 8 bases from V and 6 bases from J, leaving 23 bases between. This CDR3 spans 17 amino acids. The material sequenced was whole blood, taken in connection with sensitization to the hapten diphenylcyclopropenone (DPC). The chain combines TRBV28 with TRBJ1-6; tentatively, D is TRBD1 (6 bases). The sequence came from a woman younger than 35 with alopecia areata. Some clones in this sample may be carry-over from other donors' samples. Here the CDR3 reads CASDPGLHRAGNSPLHF. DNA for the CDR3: TGTGCCAGCGACCCGGGCCTTCACAGGGCCGGTAATTCACCCCTCCACTTT.